The next 17 T cell receptor beta chains were all read from a single sample in a study of shared clonotypes between healthy human individuals (dated by TCRdb to 2018 to 2020). Library preparation was by the immunoSEQ multiplex PCR assay. As stored in TCRdb, this immuneACCESS dataset retains in-frame rearrangements with V and J assigned. A fraction of the clones does not appear; measured against another copy, unresolved V genes explain less than half of the discrepancy, and the remainder lacks a known reason. In all, the sample holds millions of clones, and roughly 92% of those were seen once. Of the sample, 0.11% to 0.15% falls within the top ten clones. Material: naive CD4+ T cells sorted from blood. The cell subset or site label, read with the paper, signifies: CD45RA+ positively selected. Receptors were obtained from a man in his late teens or twenties in good health.

The rearrangement joins TRBV15 to TRBJ2-7; D is possibly TRBD1 (5 bases). Germline CDR1 LNHNV, CDR2 YYDKDF (reference sequence). V was trimmed by 0 bases and J by 3 bases, leaving 12 bases between them. The CDR3 length is 15 residues. CDR3 protein: CATSRDNAGFYEQYF. The CDR3 DNA sequence: TGTGCCACCAGCAGAGATAATGCAGGGTTCTACGAGCAGTACTTC.

In its sample, this clone was seen a few times. The rearrangement uses TRBV6-5 and TRBJ1-2; 7 nucleotides agree with TRBD1. The CDR3 is made up of 15 amino acids. V dropped 8 bases and J dropped 5; count of bases not matched to a gene: 14. Germline CDR1 MNHEY, CDR2 SVGAGI. The CDR3 sequence: CASVLQQGMGYGYTF. The CDR3 DNA reads as TGTGCCAGCGTCCTCCAACAGGGGATGGGGTATGGCTACACCTTC.

The V and J genes are TRBV6-5 and TRBJ1-1; no definite D call. Germline lookup yields CDR1 MNHEY and CDR2 SVGAGI. The V and J ends lost 6 bases and 1 base respectively, with 15 bases between them. This CDR3 comprises 15 residues. CDR3: CASRPPMGGNTEAFF. CDR3 coding DNA: TGTGCCAGCAGGCCACCCATGGGTGGGAACACTGAAGCTTTCTTT.

Comment on this clone: Other DNA sequences in the same sample also yield this CDR3. The CDR3 DNA is TGTGCCAGCAGTTTGTTGGGTCAGCCCCAGCATTTT. It yields the protein CASSLLGQPQHF. V is TRBV27 and J is TRBJ1-5; D remains ambiguous. V was trimmed by 3 bases and J by 6 bases, leaving 6 bases between them. This CDR3 is 12 amino acids long. In germline, CDR1 is MNHEY, CDR2 SMNVEV (reference sequence).

The V and J genes are TRBV19 and TRBJ1-4, with TRBD1 as a possible D gene (6 bases). The V end lost 3 bases, the J end lost 6 bases, and 20 bases lay between the germline ends. CDR3 size: 17 residues. Germline V CDR1 and CDR2: LNHDA, SQIVND (reference sequence). Written as DNA, the CDR3 is TGTGCCAGTAGTATCCTCGGGAAAGGACAGTTGGATGAAAAACTGTTTTTT. Its translation is CASSILGKGQLDEKLFF.

This clone appeared a few times. The sample contains more than one DNA sequence encoding this CDR3. The chain has TRBV30 and TRBJ1-5; 7 positions agree with TRBD1. The CDR3 contains 13 residues. Germline V gene data show CDR1 as GTSNPN and CDR2 as SVGIG (reference sequence). The ends lost 5 bases at V and 2 bases at J; junction bases unmatched: 3. The CDR3 sequence: CAWATGRNQPQHF. The CDR3 nucleotides are TGTGCCTGGGCGACAGGGCGCAATCAGCCCCAGCATTTT.

The CDR3 loop is CASSDELGGNQPQHF. The CDR3, as DNA: TGTGCCAGCAGTGATGAGCTCGGGGGCAATCAGCCCCAGCATTTT. The genes are TRBV25-1 and TRBJ1-5, with unresolved D. V dropped 3 bases and J dropped 2 bases, with 11 bases sitting between them. CDR3 length equals 15 residues. Germline CDR1 and CDR2: MGHDK and SYGVNS. The full variable domain, rest sourced from reference TRBV25-1 and TRBJ1-5, is EADIYQTPRYLVIGTGKKITLECSQTMGHDKMYWYQQDPGMELHLIHYSYGVNSTEKGDLSSESTVSRIRTEHFPLTLESARPSHTSQYLCASSDELGGNQPQHFGDGTRLSIL.

The chain joins TRBV6-5 to TRBJ1-1, with D possibly TRBD1 on 5 matching bases. The CDR3 is 13 amino acids. Trimming took off 0 bases at V and 6 bases at J, with 8 bases between the two ends. Germline CDR1 and CDR2: MNHEY and SVGAGI. The CDR3 is CASSYSRDAEAFF. CDR3 nucleotides: TGTGCCAGCAGTTACTCCCGGGACGCTGAAGCTTTCTTT.

The chain has TRBV27 and TRBJ2-7, with TRBD2 identical over 8 bases. The germline V gene encodes CDR1 MNHEY and CDR2 SMNVEV (reference sequence). J gave up 5 bases and V 0 bases, and 6 bases lay outside the gene matches. The CDR3 consists of 15 residues. CDR3 coding DNA: TGTGCCAGCAGTTTATCGCCGGGAGGGCCACACGAGCAGTACTTC. Its translation: CASSLSPGGPHEQYF.

A note on this clone: The sample contains more than one DNA sequence encoding this CDR3. The chain recombines TRBV5-1 with TRBJ2-7; TRBD1 aligns across 8 bases. The germline V gene encodes CDR1 SGHRS and CDR2 YFSETQ. There are 15 residues in the CDR3. The V gene end was trimmed by 0 bases and the J gene end by 3 bases; junction bases not matched to a gene: 5. The CDR3 reads CASSLGQGAVYEQYF. CDR3 sequence (DNA): TGCGCCAGCAGCTTGGGGCAGGGGGCGGTCTACGAGCAGTACTTC. Supplemented by reference TRBV5-1 and TRBJ2-7, the full variable domain reads KAGVTQTPRYLIKTRGQQVTLSCSPISGHRSVSWYQQTPGQGLQFLFEYFSETQRNKGNFPGRFSGRQFSNSRSEMNVSTLELGDSALYLCASSLGQGAVYEQYFGPGTRLTVT.

The CDR3, as DNA: TGTGCCAGAAGCCCCCCGGGACAGGGGTGGCAAGAGACCCAGTACTTC. Translated: CARSPPGQGWQETQYF. This rearrangement joins TRBV5-3 to TRBJ2-5; 10 bases align to TRBD1. TRBV5-3 belongs to the ORF category, with a function that is uncertain. J lost 2 bases, V lost 4 bases, and 8 bases had no gene match. The CDR3 sequence is 16 residues long.

This chain joins TRBV6-1 and TRBJ2-2; D remains unclear. The CDR3 is made up of 13 amino acids. Germline V CDR1 and CDR2: MNHNS, SASEGT. V was clipped by 7 bases and J by 1 base, with 7 bases between them. This CDR3 reads CASTFENTGELFF. In nucleotides, the CDR3 is TGTGCCAGCACCTTCGAGAACACCGGGGAGCTGTTTTTT.

The J gene is TRBJ2-5, the V gene TRBV19; the match to TRBD2 covers 8 bases. V lost 5 bases, J lost 1 base, and 12 bases stayed unmatched. The CDR3 loop spans 17 amino acids. Germline CDR1 reads LNHDA; CDR2 reads SQIVND (reference sequence). CDR3 coding DNA: TGTGCCAGTAGTCTTACGGGGGGGTCGTACAGCCAAGAGACCCAGTACTTC. Translation: CASSLTGGSYSQETQYF.

This chain links TRBV30 with TRBJ2-3, with 8 nucleotides matching TRBD2. V was pared by 5 bases and J by 2 bases, with 6 bases of the junction left unmatched. Germline V gene lookup returns CDR1 GTSNPN and CDR2 SVGIG (reference sequence). This CDR3 has 14 residues. The CDR3 reads CAWGRGGITDTQYF. In DNA, the CDR3 is TGTGCCTGGGGTCGGGGGGGAATCACAGATACGCAGTATTTT. The variable domain in full, with the rest retrieved from reference TRBV30 and TRBJ2-3, is SQTIHQWPATLVQPVGSPLSLECTVEGTSNPNLYWYRQAAGRGLQLLFYSVGIGQISSEVPQNLSASRPQDRQFILSSKKLLLSDSGFYLCAWGRGGITDTQYFGPGTRLTVL.

V is TRBV6-5 and J is TRBJ2-7, with 11 positions matching TRBD1. Trimming removed 0 bases from V and 3 bases from J; junction bases left unmatched: 4. CDR1 and CDR2 (germline): MNHEY, SVGAGI. The CDR3 extends over 16 amino acids. The CDR3 loop is CASSYSPGQGDYEQYF. DNA of the CDR3: TGTGCCAGCAGTTACTCACCGGGACAGGGGGACTACGAGCAGTACTTC.

The chain employs TRBV6-4 and TRBJ2-1; 8 nucleotides line up with TRBD1. This CDR3 has 14 residues. J gave up 7 bases and V 6 bases, and 8 bases lay outside the gene matches. From germline, CDR1 is MRHNA and CDR2 SNTAGT. CDR3 nucleotides: TGTGCCAGCAGCGTCGTCCAGGGGGCTAATGAGCAGTTCTTC. This encodes CASSVVQGANEQFF.

The chain carries TRBV6-5 and TRBJ1-2; 8 nucleotides line up with TRBD1. V was pared by 0 bases and J by 8 bases, with 8 bases of the junction left unmatched. The germline CDR1 and CDR2 sequences are MNHEY and SVGAGI. The CDR3 has 15 residues. Here the CDR3 DNA reads TGTGCCAGCAGTTACTCGGCAGGGGGCGCGAGGGGCTACACCTTC. It translates to CASSYSAGGARGYTF.